These 13 T cell receptor beta chains were sequenced from one sample in a study of identical twins. TCRdb independently ran MiXCR on the 5' RACE reads; one entry per CDR3 protein. Of more than 600,000 distinct CDR3 sequences detected, around a sixth appear once; the ten largest clones hold around 13%. The same specimen was also included in a second study, on T cells expressing NK-cell markers.

The material sequenced was PBMCs. These TCRs come from a woman aged 18-29 years in good health.

The chain couples TRBV5-1 to TRBJ2-3, with 7 bases identical to TRBD2. This CDR3 spans 16 amino acids. Germline lookup yields CDR1 SGHRS and CDR2 YFSETQ. V shed 4 bases, J shed 2 bases, and the junction held 10 bases outside the gene matches. The CDR3 sequence: CASSGGPSGFTDTQYF. CDR3 coding DNA: TGCGCCAGCAGCGGCGGGCCTAGCGGCTTCACAGATACGCAGTATTTT.

This clonotype has only a few counts. The chain is built from TRBV20-1 and TRBJ2-5; no clear D. CDR1 is DFQATT, CDR2 SNEGSKA, per germline (reference sequence). The ends were cut back, 5 bases at V and 2 bases at J, with 15 bases in the middle. This CDR3 contains 14 residues. The CDR3 DNA follows: TGCAGTGCTGGACCCGCAGAGCATCAAGAGACCCAGTACTTC. This translates into CSAGPAEHQETQYF.

Comment on this clonotype: A much larger clone differs by one base, so this may be a read error. This chain uses TRBV20-1 with TRBJ2-1; D not resolved. Trimming left V 5 bases short and J 9 bases short, with 20 bases between. Germline loops: CDR1 DFQATT, CDR2 SNEGSKA (reference sequence). This CDR3 is built from 14 residues. The DNA for the CDR3 is TGCAGTGCTGGCGTCCAACCCGGAGTGGGTGAGCAGTTCTTC. This translates into CSAGVQPGVGEQFF.

With respect to this clonotype: A single base separates this from a much larger clone, so it may be a read error. The rearrangement links TRBV7-2 to TRBJ2-7, with D tentatively TRBD1 or TRBD2 (5 bases each). V dropped 0 bases and J dropped 6 bases, with 15 bases sitting between them. The germline V gene has CDR1 SGHTA and CDR2 FQGNSA. This CDR3 comprises 15 residues. CDR3 residues: CASSLAPGSCGEQYF. The CDR3 bases are TGTGCCAGCAGCTTAGCGCCAGGGAGCTGCGGCGAGCAGTACTTC.

This chain links TRBV12-3 or TRBV12-4 with TRBJ1-1, with D tentatively TRBD1 (6 bases). This CDR3 is 14 amino acids long. V was shortened by 7 bases and J by 4 bases, with 16 bases between the two germline ends. The CDR3 spells CASTKGGLSTEAFF. CDR3 nucleotides: TGTGCCAGCACGAAGGGGGGTTTGAGCACTGAAGCTTTCTTT.

The chain is built from TRBV15 and TRBJ2-1; tentatively, D is TRBD1 (6 bases). V lost 7 bases to trimming and J lost 8 bases, with 21 bases between them. This CDR3 has 15 residues. CDR1 is LNHNV and CDR2 is YYDKDF in the germline V gene (reference sequence). CDR3 loop: CATNIGTSPRDEQFF. CDR3 DNA sequence: TGTGCCACCAACATCGGGACAAGCCCTAGGGATGAGCAGTTCTTC.

This clonotype has just a few counts. The chain combines TRBV5-1 with TRBJ2-3; the D gene could be TRBD1 or TRBD2 (5 bases each). From germline, CDR1 is SGHRS and CDR2 YFSETQ. This CDR3 contains 15 residues. Trimming took 4 bases from V and 1 from J, leaving 13 bases between them. The CDR3 spells CASSPRGARTDTQYF. The CDR3 DNA sequence: TGCGCCAGCAGCCCCCGAGGGGCCCGCACAGATACGCAGTATTTT.

V gene TRBV7-2 combines with J gene TRBJ2-3; D not resolved. CDR1 SGHTA and CDR2 FQGNSA come from the germline V gene. V lost 2 bases and J lost 4, with 10 bases in between. The CDR3 is 14 residues long. This CDR3 is CASSLTVSPDTQYF. CDR3 nucleotide sequence: TGTGCCAGCAGCTTAACGGTTAGCCCAGATACGCAGTATTTT.

J is TRBJ2-5 and V is TRBV7-9; D is unresolved. The length of the CDR3 is 12 residues. CDR1 and CDR2 (germline): SEHNR, FQNEAQ (reference sequence). V lost 5 bases and J lost 6, with 10 bases in between. The CDR3 DNA is TGTGCCAGCAGCCCGATCGATAAGACCCAGTACTTC. Encoded protein: CASSPIDKTQYF.

There are many counts of this clonotype. The chain combines TRBV12-3 or TRBV12-4 with TRBJ1-2, with TRBD1 matching over 9 bases. CDR3 length: 12 residues. The J segment lost 8 bases and the V segment lost 5 bases, leaving 3 bases of the junction unmatched. CDR3 sequence: CASSTDRGGYTF. CDR3 in DNA: TGTGCCAGCAGTACGGACAGGGGAGGCTACACCTTC.

The chain recombines TRBV7-2 with TRBJ2-1, with D maybe TRBD2 (6 bases). With 2 bases removed from V and 6 bases from J, the gap between germline ends came to 14 bases. The V gene's germline CDR1 is SGHTA and CDR2 FQGNSA. The length of the CDR3 is 15 residues. CDR3 in amino acids: CASSLSSANFNEQFF. The CDR3 nucleotides read TGTGCCAGCAGCTTATCTAGCGCAAACTTCAATGAGCAGTTCTTC.

The chain combines TRBV6-5 with TRBJ2-2, with D perhaps matching TRBD2 (5 bases). The CDR3 has 16 amino acids. Germline CDR1 is MNHEY and CDR2 is SVGAGI. V lost 2 bases and J 5 bases, leaving 15 bases between the germline ends. The CDR3 DNA follows: TGTGCCAGCAGTTACGGTCGGGGAAGGCAGACCGGGGAGCTGTTTTTT. Its translation is CASSYGRGRQTGELFF.

The chain is built from TRBV5-1 and TRBJ2-7, with 8 bases matching TRBD1. CDR1 and CDR2 from the germline V gene are SGHRS and YFSETQ. This CDR3 contains 15 residues. After removal of 1 base from V and 2 bases from J, the junction contained 5 bases not matched to a gene. The CDR3 bases are TGCGCCAGCAGCTTGAATGGACAGGGCCCCTACGAGCAGTACTTC. This sequence encodes CASSLNGQGPYEQYF.